This TCR beta chain was recovered during a study of cytomegalovirus exposure and HLA in healthy donors. A multiplex PCR was run with 60 Vbeta primers and 13 Jbeta primers. The method was immunoSEQ multiplex PCR; TCRdb's version includes in-frame clones alone and lacks a portion of them. The sample holds about 89,000 clones, 77% seen once. This CDR3 is 15 amino acids long. The trim removed 5 bases at V and 2 bases at J, leaving 6 bases unmatched. In germline, CDR1 is SGHTA, CDR2 FQGNSA. This clone appeared once. Antigen specificity is unknown. The study, taken as a whole, reports: Cytomegalovirus association was listed for approximately 150 TCR beta chains. Later analysis identified about 17,000 TCR beta sequences associated with HLA alleles, using a false discovery rate threshold of 0.05.

The sample consisted of PBMCs. The V gene is TRBV7-2, the J gene TRBJ2-5; 9 bases map to TRBD1. The sequence was collected from a man aged 25 to 40 in good health and CMV-seronegative. The CDR3 DNA follows: TGTGCCAGCAGCCGCGGGACAGGGAATCAAGAGACCCAGTACTTC. Protein product: CASSRGTGNQETQYF.